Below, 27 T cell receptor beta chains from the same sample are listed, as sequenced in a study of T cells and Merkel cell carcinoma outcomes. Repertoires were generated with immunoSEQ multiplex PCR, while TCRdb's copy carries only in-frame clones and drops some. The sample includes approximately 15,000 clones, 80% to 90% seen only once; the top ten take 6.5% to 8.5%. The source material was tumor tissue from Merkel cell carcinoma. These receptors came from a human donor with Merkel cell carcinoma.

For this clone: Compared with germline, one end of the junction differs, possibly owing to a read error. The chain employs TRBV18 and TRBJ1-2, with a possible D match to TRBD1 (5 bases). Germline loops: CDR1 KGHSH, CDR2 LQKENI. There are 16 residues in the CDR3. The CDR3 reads CASSPRPGGEIDGYTF. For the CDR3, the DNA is TGTGCCAGCTCACCCCGACCTGGGGGGGAAATAGATGGTTACACCTTC.

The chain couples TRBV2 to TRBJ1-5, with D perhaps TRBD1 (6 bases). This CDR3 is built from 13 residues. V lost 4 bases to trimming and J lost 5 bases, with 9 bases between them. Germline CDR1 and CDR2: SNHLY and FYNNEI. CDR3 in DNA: TGTGCCAGCAGTGTGAACAGGGATCAGCCCCAGCATTTT. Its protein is CASSVNRDQPQHF.

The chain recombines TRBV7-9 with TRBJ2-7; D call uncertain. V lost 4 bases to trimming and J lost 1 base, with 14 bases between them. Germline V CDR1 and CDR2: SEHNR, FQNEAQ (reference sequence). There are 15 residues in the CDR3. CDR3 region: CASSSTGSSSYEQYF. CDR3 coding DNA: TGTGCCAGCAGCTCAACCGGGTCCTCATCCTACGAGCAGTACTTC.

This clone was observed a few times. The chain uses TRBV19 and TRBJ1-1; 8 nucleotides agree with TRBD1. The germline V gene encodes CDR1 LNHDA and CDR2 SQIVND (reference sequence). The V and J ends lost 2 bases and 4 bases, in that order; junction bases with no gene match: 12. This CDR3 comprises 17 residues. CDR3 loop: CASSISAGGLYGTEAFF. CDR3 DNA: TGTGCCAGTAGTATATCTGCAGGGGGCTTGTATGGCACTGAAGCTTTCTTT.

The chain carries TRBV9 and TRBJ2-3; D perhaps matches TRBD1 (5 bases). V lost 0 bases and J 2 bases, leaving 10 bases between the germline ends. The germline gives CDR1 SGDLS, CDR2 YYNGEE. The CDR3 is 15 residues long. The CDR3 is CASSVGGGTTDTQYF. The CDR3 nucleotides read TGTGCCAGCAGCGTAGGGGGCGGAACCACAGATACGCAGTATTTT.

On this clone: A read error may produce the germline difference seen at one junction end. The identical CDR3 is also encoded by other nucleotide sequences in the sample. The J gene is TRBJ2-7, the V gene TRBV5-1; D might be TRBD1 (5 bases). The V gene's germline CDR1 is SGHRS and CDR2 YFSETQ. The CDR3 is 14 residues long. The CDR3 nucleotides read TGCGCCAGTAGCTTGCAGGCGGACATCCAGGATCGGCACTTC. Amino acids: CASSLQADIQDRHF.

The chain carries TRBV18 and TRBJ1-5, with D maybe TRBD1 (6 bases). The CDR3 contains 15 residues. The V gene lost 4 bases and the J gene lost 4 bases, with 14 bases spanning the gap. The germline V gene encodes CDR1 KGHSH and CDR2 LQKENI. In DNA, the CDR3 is TGTGCCAGCTCACTCGGACAGATAAGGAATCAGCCCCAGCATTTT. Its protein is CASSLGQIRNQPQHF.

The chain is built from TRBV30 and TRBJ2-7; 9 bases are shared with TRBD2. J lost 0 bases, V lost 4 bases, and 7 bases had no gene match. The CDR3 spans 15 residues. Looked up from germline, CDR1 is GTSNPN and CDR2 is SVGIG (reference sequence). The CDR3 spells CAWMRSGRPSYEQYF. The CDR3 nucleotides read TGTGCCTGGATGAGGAGCGGGAGGCCCTCCTACGAGCAGTACTTC.

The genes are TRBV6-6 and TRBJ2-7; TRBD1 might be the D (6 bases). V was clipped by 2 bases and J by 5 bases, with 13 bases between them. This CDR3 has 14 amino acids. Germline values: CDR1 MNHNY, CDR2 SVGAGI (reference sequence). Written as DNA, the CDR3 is TGTGCCAGCAGTTACGGCGGACAGCTAAACGAGCAGTACTTC. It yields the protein CASSYGGQLNEQYF.

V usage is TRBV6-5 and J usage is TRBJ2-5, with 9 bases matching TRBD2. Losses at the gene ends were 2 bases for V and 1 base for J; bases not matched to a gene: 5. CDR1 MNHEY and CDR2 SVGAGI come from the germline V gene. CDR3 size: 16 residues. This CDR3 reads CASSYGWTSAQETQYF. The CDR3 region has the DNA TGTGCCAGCAGTTACGGATGGACTAGCGCCCAAGAGACCCAGTACTTC.

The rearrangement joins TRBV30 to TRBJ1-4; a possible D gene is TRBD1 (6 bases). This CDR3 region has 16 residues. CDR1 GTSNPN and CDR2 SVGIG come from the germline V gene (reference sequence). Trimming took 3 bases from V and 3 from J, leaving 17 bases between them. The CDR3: CAWSSRTGIANEKLFF. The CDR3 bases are TGTGCCTGGAGCTCTCGCACAGGGATCGCTAATGAAAAACTGTTTTTT.

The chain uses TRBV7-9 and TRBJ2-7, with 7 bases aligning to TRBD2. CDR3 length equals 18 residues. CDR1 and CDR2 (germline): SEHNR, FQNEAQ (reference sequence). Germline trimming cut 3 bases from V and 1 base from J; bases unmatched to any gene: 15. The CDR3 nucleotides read TGTGCCAGCAGCTTCCCAACTACGGGAGGTTCCCCTTCCTACGAGCAGTACTTC. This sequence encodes CASSFPTTGGSPSYEQYF.

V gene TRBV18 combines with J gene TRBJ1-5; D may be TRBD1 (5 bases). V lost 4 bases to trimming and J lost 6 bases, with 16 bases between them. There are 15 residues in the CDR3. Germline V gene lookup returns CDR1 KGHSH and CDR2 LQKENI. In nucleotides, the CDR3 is TGTGCCAGCTCACTAAATGAAGGGGCCGGTCAGCCCCAGCATTTT. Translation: CASSLNEGAGQPQHF. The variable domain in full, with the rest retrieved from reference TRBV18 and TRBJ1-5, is NAGVMQNPRHLVRRRGQEARLRCSPMKGHSHVYWYRQLPEEGLKFMVYLQKENIIDESGMPKERFSAEFPKEGPSILRIQQVVRGDSAAYFCASSLNEGAGQPQHFGDGTRLSIL.

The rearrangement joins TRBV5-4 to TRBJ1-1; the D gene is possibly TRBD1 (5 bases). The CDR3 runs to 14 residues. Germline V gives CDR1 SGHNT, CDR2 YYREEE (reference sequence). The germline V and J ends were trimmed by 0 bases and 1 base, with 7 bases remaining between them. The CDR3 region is CASSLVGENTEAFF. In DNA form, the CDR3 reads TGTGCCAGCAGCTTGGTAGGGGAGAACACTGAAGCTTTCTTT.

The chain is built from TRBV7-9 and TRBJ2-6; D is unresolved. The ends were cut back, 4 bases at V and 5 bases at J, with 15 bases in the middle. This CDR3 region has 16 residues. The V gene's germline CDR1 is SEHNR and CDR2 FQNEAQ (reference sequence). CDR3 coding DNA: TGTGCCAGCAGCTATAACAGCTTACCCTGGGCCAACGTCCTGACTTTC. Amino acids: CASSYNSLPWANVLTF.

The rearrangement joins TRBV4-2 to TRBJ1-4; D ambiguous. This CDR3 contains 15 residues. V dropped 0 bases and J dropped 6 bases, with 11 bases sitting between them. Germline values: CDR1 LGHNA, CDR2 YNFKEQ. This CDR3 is CASSQEGDTYEKLFF. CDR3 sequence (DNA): TGTGCCAGCAGCCAAGAAGGAGACACCTATGAAAAACTGTTTTTT.

The CDR3 sequence is CASGLREGNTEAFF. The DNA of the CDR3 is TGTGCTAGTGGTTTGAGAGAGGGGAACACTGAAGCTTTCTTT. The gene calls are TRBV12-5 and TRBJ1-1; D is unresolved. The CDR3 extends over 14 amino acids. Trimming cost V 2 bases and J 1 base, with 8 bases left between them. Per the germline V gene, CDR1 is LGHNT and CDR2 is FRNRAP.

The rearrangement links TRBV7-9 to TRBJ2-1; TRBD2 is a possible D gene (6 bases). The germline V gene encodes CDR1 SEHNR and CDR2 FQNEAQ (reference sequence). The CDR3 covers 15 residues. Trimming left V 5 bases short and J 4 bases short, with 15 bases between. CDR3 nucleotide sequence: TGTGCCAGCAGCCCTCTCGGGGGAACATACAATGAGCAGTTCTTC. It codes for CASSPLGGTYNEQFF. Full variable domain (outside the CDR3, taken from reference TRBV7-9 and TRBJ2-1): DTGVSQNPRHKITKRGQNVTFRCDPISEHNRLYWYRQTLGQGPEFLTYFQNEAQLEKSRLLSDRFSAERPKGSFSTLEIQRTEQGDSAMYLCASSPLGGTYNEQFFGPGTRLTVL.

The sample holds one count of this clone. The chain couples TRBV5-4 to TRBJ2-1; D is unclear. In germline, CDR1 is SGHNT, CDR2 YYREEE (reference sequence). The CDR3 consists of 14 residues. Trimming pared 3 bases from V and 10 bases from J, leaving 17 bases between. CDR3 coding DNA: TGTGCCAGCAGCTCCGCCTCCGGTGAGAAAGAGCAGTTCTTC. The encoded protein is CASSSASGEKEQFF. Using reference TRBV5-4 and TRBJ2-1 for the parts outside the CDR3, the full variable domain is ETGVTQSPTHLIKTRGQQVTLRCSSQSGHNTVSWYQQALGQGPQFIFQYYREEENGRGNFPPRFSGLQFPNYSSELNVNALELDDSALYLCASSSASGEKEQFFGPGTRLTVL.

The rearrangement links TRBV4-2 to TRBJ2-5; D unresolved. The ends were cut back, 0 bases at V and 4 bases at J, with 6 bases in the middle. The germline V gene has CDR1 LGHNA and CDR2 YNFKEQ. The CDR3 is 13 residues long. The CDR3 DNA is TGTGCCAGCAGCCAAGATGGGGTAGAGACCCAGTACTTC. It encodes CASSQDGVETQYF.

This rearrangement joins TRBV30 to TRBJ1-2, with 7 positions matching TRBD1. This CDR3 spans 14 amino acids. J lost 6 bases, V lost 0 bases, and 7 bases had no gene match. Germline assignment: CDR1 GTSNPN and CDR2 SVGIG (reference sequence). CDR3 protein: CAWSVQGMWNGYTF. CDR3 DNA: TGTGCCTGGAGTGTACAGGGGATGTGGAATGGCTACACCTTC.

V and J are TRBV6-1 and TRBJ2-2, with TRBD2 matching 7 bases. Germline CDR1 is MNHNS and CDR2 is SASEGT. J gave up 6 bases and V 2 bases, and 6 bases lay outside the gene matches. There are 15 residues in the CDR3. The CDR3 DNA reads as TGTGCCAGCAGTGAATGGGGCGGGGGAGCCGGGGAGCTGTTTTTT. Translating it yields CASSEWGGGAGELFF.

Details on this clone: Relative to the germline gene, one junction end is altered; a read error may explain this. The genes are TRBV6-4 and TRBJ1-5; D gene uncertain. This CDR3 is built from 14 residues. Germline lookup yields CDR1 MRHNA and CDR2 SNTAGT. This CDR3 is CASNDSVGSQPQHF. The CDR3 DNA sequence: TGTGCCAGCAATGACTCTGTGGGAAGTCAGCCCCAGCATTTT.

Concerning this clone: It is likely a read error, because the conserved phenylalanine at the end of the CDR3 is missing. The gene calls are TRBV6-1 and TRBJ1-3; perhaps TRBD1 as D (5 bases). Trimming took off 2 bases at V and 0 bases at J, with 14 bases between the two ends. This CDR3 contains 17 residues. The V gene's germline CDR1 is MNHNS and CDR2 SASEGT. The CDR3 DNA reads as TGTGCCAGCAGTGAAAGCAGGGAATTTTTCTCTGGAAACACCATATATGTT. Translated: CASSESREFFSGNTIYV.

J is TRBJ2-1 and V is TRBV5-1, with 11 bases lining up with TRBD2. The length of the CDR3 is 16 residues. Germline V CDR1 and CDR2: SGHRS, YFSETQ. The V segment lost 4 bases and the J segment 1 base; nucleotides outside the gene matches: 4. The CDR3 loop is CASSRTSGSSYNEQFF. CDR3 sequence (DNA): TGCGCCAGCAGCCGAACTAGCGGGAGTTCCTACAATGAGCAGTTCTTC.

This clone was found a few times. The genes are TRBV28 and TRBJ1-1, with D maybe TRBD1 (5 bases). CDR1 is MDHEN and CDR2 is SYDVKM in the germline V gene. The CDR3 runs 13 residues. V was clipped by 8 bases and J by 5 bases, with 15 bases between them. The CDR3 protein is CASLPGGGTEAFF. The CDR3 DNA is TGTGCCAGCCTCCCCGGTGGGGGGACTGAAGCTTTCTTT. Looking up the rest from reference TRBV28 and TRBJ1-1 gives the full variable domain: DVKVTQSSRYLVKRTGEKVFLECVQDMDHENMFWYRQDPGLGLRLIYFSYDVKMKEKGDIPEGYSVSREKKERFSLILESASTNQTSMYLCASLPGGGTEAFFGQGTRLTVV.

Here the CDR3 reads CASSADSYGNEQYF. CDR3 nucleotide sequence: TGTGCCAGCAGCGCCGACAGCTACGGAAACGAGCAGTACTTC. This sequence joins TRBV9 and TRBJ2-7, with a weak D call TRBD1 (5 bases). Trimming stripped 3 bases from V and 5 bases from J, with 15 bases between. The CDR3 is 14 amino acids. Germline CDR1 reads SGDLS; CDR2 reads YYNGEE.